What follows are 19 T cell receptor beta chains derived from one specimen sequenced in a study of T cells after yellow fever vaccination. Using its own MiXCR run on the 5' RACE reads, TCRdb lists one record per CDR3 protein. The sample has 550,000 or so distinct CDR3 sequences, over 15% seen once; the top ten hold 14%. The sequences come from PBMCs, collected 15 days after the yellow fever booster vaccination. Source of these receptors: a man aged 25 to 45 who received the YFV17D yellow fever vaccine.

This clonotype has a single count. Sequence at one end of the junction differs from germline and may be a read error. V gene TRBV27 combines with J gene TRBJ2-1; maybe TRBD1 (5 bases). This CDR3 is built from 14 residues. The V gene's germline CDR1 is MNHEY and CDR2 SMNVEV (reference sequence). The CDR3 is CARSLLGPINEQFF. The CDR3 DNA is TGTGCCAGGAGTTTACTGGGGCCTATTAATGAGCAGTTCTTC.

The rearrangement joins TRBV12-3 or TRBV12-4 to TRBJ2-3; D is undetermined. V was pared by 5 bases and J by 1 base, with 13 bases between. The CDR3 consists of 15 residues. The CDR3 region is CASSRLLLGTDTQYF. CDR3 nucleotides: TGTGCCAGCAGTCGACTCCTCCTCGGCACAGATACGCAGTATTTT.

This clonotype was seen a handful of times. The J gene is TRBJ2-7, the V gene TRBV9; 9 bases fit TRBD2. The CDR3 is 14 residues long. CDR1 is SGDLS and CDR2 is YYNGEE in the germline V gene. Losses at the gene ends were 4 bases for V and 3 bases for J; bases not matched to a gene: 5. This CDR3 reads CASSPRLADYEQYF. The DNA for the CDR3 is TGTGCCAGCAGCCCACGACTAGCGGACTACGAGCAGTACTTC.

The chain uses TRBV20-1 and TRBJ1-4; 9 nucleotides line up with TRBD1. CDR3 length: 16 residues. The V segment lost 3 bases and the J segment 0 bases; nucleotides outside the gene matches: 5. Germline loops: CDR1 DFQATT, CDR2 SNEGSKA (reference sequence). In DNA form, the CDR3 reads TGCAGTGCTAGGTACAGGGGGCGCACAACTAATGAAAAACTGTTTTTT. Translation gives CSARYRGRTTNEKLFF.

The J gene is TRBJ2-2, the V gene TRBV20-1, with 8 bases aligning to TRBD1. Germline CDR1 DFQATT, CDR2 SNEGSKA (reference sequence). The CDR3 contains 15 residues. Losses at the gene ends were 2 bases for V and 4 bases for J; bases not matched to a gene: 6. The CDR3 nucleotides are TGCAGTGCTAGAAAGGGACAGGCCAGCACCGGGGAGCTGTTTTTT. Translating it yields CSARKGQASTGELFF.

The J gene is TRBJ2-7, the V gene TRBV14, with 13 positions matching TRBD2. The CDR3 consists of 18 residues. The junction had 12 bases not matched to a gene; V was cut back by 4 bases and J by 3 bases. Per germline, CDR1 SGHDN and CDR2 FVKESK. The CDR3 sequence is CASSLAIGLAGEIYEQYF. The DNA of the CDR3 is TGTGCCAGCAGCCTAGCTATCGGACTAGCGGGAGAAATCTACGAGCAGTACTTC.

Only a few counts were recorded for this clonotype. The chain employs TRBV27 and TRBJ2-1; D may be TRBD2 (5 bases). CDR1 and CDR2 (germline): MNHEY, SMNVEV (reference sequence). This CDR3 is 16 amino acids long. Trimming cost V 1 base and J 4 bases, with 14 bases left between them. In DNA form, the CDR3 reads TGTGCCAGCAGTTTATTGCCTAGCCTGGCTTACAATGAGCAGTTCTTC. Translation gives CASSLLPSLAYNEQFF.

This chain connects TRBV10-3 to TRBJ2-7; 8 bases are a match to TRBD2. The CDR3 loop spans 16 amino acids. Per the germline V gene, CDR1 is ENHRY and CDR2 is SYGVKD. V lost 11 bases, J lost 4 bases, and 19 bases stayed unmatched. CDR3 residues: CADPHPGTSNRYEQYF. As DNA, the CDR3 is TGTGCCGACCCGCACCCAGGGACTAGTAATCGGTACGAGCAGTACTTC.

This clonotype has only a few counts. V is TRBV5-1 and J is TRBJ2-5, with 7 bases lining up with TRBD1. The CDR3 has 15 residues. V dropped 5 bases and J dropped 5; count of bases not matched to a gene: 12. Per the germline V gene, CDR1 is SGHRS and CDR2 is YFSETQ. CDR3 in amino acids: CASSQPQGPWETQYF. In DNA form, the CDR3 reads TGCGCCAGCAGTCAGCCACAGGGGCCGTGGGAGACCCAGTACTTC.

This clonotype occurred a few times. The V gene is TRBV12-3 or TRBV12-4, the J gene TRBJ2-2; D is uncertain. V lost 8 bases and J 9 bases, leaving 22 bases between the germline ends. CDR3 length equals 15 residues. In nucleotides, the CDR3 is TGTGCCAGCCGCCTTGGCCTCCTTAGAGATCGGGAGCTGTTTTTT. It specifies CASRLGLLRDRELFF.

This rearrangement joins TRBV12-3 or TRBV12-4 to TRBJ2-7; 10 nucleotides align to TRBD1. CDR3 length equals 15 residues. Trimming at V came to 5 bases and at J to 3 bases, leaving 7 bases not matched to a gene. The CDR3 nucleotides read TGTGCCAGCAGTAAGGGACAGGGGAAGTACTACGAGCAGTACTTC. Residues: CASSKGQGKYYEQYF.

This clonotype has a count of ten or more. The CDR3 is CASSQEVTVPYGYTF. The CDR3 region has the DNA TGCGCCAGCAGCCAAGAGGTTACCGTCCCGTATGGCTACACCTTC. The rearrangement links TRBV4-3 to TRBJ1-2; no definite D call. The CDR3 runs to 15 residues. Germline CDR1 and CDR2: LGHNA and YSLEER. V was cut by 0 bases and J by 5 bases, with 13 bases left in between.

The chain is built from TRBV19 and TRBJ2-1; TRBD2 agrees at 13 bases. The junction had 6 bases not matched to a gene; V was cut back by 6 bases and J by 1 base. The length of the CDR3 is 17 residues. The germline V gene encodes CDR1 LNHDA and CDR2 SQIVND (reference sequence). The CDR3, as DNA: TGTGCCAGTAGGTCAGGACTAGCGGGAGAATCCTACAATGAGCAGTTCTTC. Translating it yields CASRSGLAGESYNEQFF.

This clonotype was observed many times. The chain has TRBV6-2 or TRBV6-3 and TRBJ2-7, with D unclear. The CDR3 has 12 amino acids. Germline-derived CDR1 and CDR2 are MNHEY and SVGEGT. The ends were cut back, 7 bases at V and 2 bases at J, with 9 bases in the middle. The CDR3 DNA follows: TGTGCCAGCATCACTTATCCCTACGAGCAGTACTTC. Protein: CASITYPYEQYF.

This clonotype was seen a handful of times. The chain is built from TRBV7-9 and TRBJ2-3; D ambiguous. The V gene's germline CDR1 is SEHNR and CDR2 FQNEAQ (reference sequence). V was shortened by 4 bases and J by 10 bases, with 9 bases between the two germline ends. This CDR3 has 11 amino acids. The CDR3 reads CASSSVYAQYF. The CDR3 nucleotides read TGTGCCAGCAGCTCCGTTTATGCGCAGTATTTT.

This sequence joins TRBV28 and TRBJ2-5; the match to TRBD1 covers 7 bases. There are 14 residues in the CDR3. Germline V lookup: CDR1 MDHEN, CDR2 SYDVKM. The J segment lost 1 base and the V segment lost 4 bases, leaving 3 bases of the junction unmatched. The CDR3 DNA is TGTGCCAGCAGTTCGGACAGGTTCCAAGAGACCCAGTACTTC. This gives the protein CASSSDRFQETQYF.

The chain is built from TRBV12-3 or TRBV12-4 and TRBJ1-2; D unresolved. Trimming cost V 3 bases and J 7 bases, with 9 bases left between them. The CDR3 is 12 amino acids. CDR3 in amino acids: CASSLGRAGYTF. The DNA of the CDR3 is TGTGCCAGCAGTTTGGGTAGAGCTGGCTACACCTTC.

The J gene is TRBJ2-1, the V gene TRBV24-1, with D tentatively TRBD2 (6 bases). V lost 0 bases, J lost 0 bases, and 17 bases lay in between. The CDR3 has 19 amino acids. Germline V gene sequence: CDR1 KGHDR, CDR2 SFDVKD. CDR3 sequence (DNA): TGTGCCACCAGTGATTTGAAGGGGAGGTGGCCGAGCTCCTACAATGAGCAGTTCTTC. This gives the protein CATSDLKGRWPSSYNEQFF.

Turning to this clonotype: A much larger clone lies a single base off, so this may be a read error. This chain's CDR3 is CASNSGQGQETQYF. The CDR3 DNA sequence: TGTGCCAGCAACTCCGGACAGGGCCAAGAGACCCAGTACTTC. The chain employs TRBV12-3 or TRBV12-4 and TRBJ2-5, with TRBD1 matching 8 bases. This CDR3 contains 14 residues. The J segment lost 1 base and the V segment lost 7 bases, leaving 5 bases of the junction unmatched.